This is a list of T cell receptor beta chains from one sample in a study of cytomegalovirus exposure and HLA in healthy donors. Sequenced by immunoSEQ multiplex PCR; TCRdb stores in-frame clones only, minus some. This table holds 100,000 to 150,000 clones. The sequencing sample was made of PBMCs. The receptor source for this set is a man between 18 and 35 years old in good health and CMV-seronegative. CDR3s include the opening cysteine and the closing phenylalanine or tryptophan. Fields, in order: D gene, CDR3 length, J gene, V gene, CDR3 DNA, CDR3 protein. A D gene is named only where the DNA matches it firmly.

D gene: NA
CDR3 length: 15
J gene: TRBJ2-1
V gene: TRBV2
CDR3 DNA: TGTGCCAGCAGGGGACTGGGGCAGGGCGGTGGTGAGCAGTTCTTC
CDR3 protein: CASRGLGQGGGEQFF

D gene: NA
CDR3 length: 12
J gene: TRBJ2-1
V gene: TRBV4-1
CDR3 DNA: TGCGCCAGCAGCCATCCCAAAACTGGGCAGTTCTTC
CDR3 protein: CASSHPKTGQFF

D gene: NA
CDR3 length: 15
J gene: TRBJ2-3
V gene: TRBV5-6
CDR3 DNA: TGTGCCAGCAGCGAAGACAGAGACTTCACAGATACGCAGTATTTT
CDR3 protein: CASSEDRDFTDTQYF

D gene: NA
CDR3 length: 13
J gene: TRBJ2-3
V gene: TRBV6-1
CDR3 DNA: TGTGCCAGCAGTGATCCCGGCACAGATACGCAGTATTTT
CDR3 protein: CASSDPGTDTQYF

D gene: TRBD1
CDR3 length: 15
J gene: TRBJ2-6
V gene: TRBV19
CDR3 DNA: TGTGCCGGCGGACAGGGGGCGTCTGGGGCCAACGTCCTGACTTTC
CDR3 protein: CAGGQGASGANVLTF

D gene: NA
CDR3 length: 15
J gene: TRBJ2-4
V gene: TRBV4-1
CDR3 DNA: TGCGCCAGCAGCCAGGGAATCGGGACCAAAAACATTCAGTACTTC
CDR3 protein: CASSQGIGTKNIQYF

D gene: NA
CDR3 length: 11
J gene: TRBJ2-1
V gene: TRBV28
CDR3 DNA: TGTGCCAGCAGTGAAACAAATGAGCAGTTCTTC
CDR3 protein: CASSETNEQFF

D gene: NA
CDR3 length: 13
J gene: TRBJ2-7
V gene: TRBV30
CDR3 DNA: TGTGCCTGGAGTGTACGCGGATCTGGGGAGCAGTACTTC
CDR3 protein: CAWSVRGSGEQYF

D gene: NA
CDR3 length: 18
J gene: TRBJ2-4
V gene: TRBV28
CDR3 DNA: TGTGCCAGCAGCCACGATCTCACAGAGATTCACCCCAAAAACATTCAGTACTTC
CDR3 protein: CASSHDLTEIHPKNIQYF

D gene: NA
CDR3 length: 12
J gene: TRBJ2-5
V gene: TRBV2
CDR3 DNA: TGTGCCAGTCGAGGGCCTGTCGAGACCCAGTACTTC
CDR3 protein: CASRGPVETQYF

D gene: NA
CDR3 length: 14
J gene: TRBJ1-1
V gene: TRBV4-1
CDR3 DNA: TGCGCCAGCAGCCAAGATGCCAGGGCCCTTGAAGCTTTCTTT
CDR3 protein: CASSQDARALEAFF

D gene: TRBD1
CDR3 length: 13
J gene: TRBJ1-2
V gene: TRBV5-4
CDR3 DNA: TGTGCCAGCAGTCGGGACAGTAACTATGGCTACACCTTC
CDR3 protein: CASSRDSNYGYTF

D gene: TRBD2
CDR3 length: 15
J gene: TRBJ2-7
V gene: TRBV6-1
CDR3 DNA: TGTGCCAGCAGTGCCTTAGCGGGGGAAATCTACGAGCAGTACTTC
CDR3 protein: CASSALAGEIYEQYF

D gene: NA
CDR3 length: 12
J gene: TRBJ2-7
V gene: TRBV25-1
CDR3 DNA: TGTGCCAGCACCAGGGCCCCCTACGAGCAGTACTTC
CDR3 protein: CASTRAPYEQYF

D gene: TRBD1
CDR3 length: 14
J gene: TRBJ2-7
V gene: TRBV27
CDR3 DNA: TGTGCCAGCAGTACAACAGGGGCAAGTTACGAGCAGTACTTC
CDR3 protein: CASSTTGASYEQYF

D gene: TRBD1
CDR3 length: 15
J gene: TRBJ2-3
V gene: TRBV7-3
CDR3 DNA: TGTGCCAGCAGCTATTCCCGGGACAGGGCAGATACGCAGTATTTT
CDR3 protein: CASSYSRDRADTQYF

D gene: TRBD1
CDR3 length: 15
J gene: TRBJ1-2
V gene: TRBV27
CDR3 DNA: TGTGCCAGCAGAGAAGACAGGGGGCACTTCTATGGCTACACCTTC
CDR3 protein: CASREDRGHFYGYTF

D gene: NA
CDR3 length: 13
J gene: TRBJ2-2
V gene: TRBV9
CDR3 DNA: TGTGCCAGCAGCCCCAGAAACACCGGGGAGCTGTTTTTT
CDR3 protein: CASSPRNTGELFF